This record concerns one T cell receptor (beta chain) sequence. The assay was immunoSEQ multiplex PCR, and TCRdb's table has in-frame clones only and misses some. The sample shows about 120,000 clones, approximately 87% of them seen only once. Germline CDR1 is MNHEY and CDR2 is SVGAGI. V shed 6 bases and J shed 4 bases, with 10 bases lying between them. There are 13 residues in the CDR3. This specimen belongs to a study of blood T cell repertoires in COVID-19. Study summary: In each case, the material was cDNA or gDNA derived from T cells, B-cell-depleted T cells, or PBMCs.

The sequence derives from a man aged 25 to 45 with acute or convalescent COVID-19. The V call is TRBV6-5, the J call TRBJ1-3, with D hard to call. Sequenced sample: peripheral blood. DNA for the CDR3: TGTGCCAGCAGCCCACCCGGGGGAAACACCATATATTTT. The encoded protein is CASSPPGGNTIYF.